The rows below give T cell receptor beta chains drawn from one sample of a study of cytomegalovirus exposure and HLA in healthy donors. Sequenced by immunoSEQ multiplex PCR; TCRdb stores in-frame clones only, minus some. The sample contains about 200,000 clones, 65% to 90% of which appear only once. Sequenced sample: PBMCs. These receptors originate from a woman aged 30 to 39 in good health and CMV-seropositive. Each CDR3 is given with its conserved first and last residue.

V	J	CDR3
TRBV5-4	TRBJ2-1	CASSPQKGVIDEQFF
TRBV10-3	TRBJ2-3	CATATGAGGTDTQYF
TRBV5-1	TRBJ2-2	CASSLGQGLNTGELFF
TRBV19	TRBJ1-1	CASSIDWAGEAFF
TRBV2	TRBJ1-5	CASQDQGASNQPQHF
TRBV5-1	TRBJ2-7	CASSLGQSAGAGEQYF
TRBV19	TRBJ1-1	CASSDREYTEAFF
TRBV27	TRBJ2-1	CASSSGTPNNEQFF
TRBV30	TRBJ2-1	CAWSAGGEQFF
TRBV9	TRBJ2-2	CASSTGMNTGELFF
TRBV9	TRBJ2-1	CASSDPTSGVSSYNEQFF
TRBV18	TRBJ2-7	CASSHLPGEEQYF
TRBV5-1	TRBJ1-1	CASSLTLGGNTEAFF
TRBV5-1	TRBJ2-7	CASSLGGQDSYEQYF
TRBV15	TRBJ2-7	CATSRDRREDSYEQYF
TRBV6-6	TRBJ1-2	CASRRQGFNLSYTF
TRBV4-2	TRBJ2-1	CASSQALPPGQTYNEQFF
TRBV18	TRBJ1-1	CASSPRAGEAFF
TRBV25-1	TRBJ1-2	CASSEFEGRDTRYGYTF
TRBV28	TRBJ2-2	CASRGPGTGELFF
TRBV13	TRBJ1-4	CASSLRGGNKKLFF
TRBV28	TRBJ2-1	CASSSLDTSYNEQFF
TRBV30	TRBJ2-7	CAWAPDRASSYEQYF
TRBV7-8	TRBJ1-1	CASSWGVDTEAFF
TRBV27	TRBJ1-2	CASSLFFGENYGYTF
TRBV2	TRBJ2-1	CASSGLVAAGEQFF